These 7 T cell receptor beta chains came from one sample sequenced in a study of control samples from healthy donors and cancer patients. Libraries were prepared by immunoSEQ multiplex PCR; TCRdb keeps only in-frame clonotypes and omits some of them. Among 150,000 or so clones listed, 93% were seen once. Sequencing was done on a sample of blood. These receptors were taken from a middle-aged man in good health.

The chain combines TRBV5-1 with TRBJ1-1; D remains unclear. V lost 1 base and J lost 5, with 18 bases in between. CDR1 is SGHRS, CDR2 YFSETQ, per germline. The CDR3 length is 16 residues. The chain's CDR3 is CASSLSGVRGTTEAFF. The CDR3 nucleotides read TGCGCCAGCAGCTTGAGCGGGGTAAGAGGAACAACTGAAGCTTTCTTT.

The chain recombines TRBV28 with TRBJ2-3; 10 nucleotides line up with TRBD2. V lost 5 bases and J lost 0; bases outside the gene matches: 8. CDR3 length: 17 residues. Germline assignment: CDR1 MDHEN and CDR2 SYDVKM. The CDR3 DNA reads TGTGCCAGCAGTGGAGCGGGAGGGCATTCAAGCACAGATACGCAGTATTTT. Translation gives CASSGAGGHSSTDTQYF. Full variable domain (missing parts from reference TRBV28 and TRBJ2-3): DVKVTQSSRYLVKRTGEKVFLECVQDMDHENMFWYRQDPGLGLRLIYFSYDVKMKEKGDIPEGYSVSREKKERFSLILESASTNQTSMYLCASSGAGGHSSTDTQYFGPGTRLTVL.

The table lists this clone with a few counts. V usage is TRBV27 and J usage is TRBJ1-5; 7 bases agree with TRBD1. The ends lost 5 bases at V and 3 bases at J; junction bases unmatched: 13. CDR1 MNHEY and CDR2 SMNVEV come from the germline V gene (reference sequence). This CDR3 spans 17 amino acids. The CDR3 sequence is CASSPLEGAQTNQPQHF. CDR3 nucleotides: TGTGCCAGCAGTCCACTTGAGGGGGCGCAGACCAATCAGCCCCAGCATTTT.

The CDR3, as DNA: TGCAGCGTTGAAGGTTTGACTAGCGGGAACACCGGGGAGCTGTTTTTT. As protein: CSVEGLTSGNTGELFF. The chain has TRBV29-1 and TRBJ2-2, with 9 bases lining up with TRBD2. Germline lookup yields CDR1 SQVTM and CDR2 ANQGSEA. The CDR3 sequence is 16 residues long. J lost 1 base, V lost 1 base, and 4 bases had no gene match.

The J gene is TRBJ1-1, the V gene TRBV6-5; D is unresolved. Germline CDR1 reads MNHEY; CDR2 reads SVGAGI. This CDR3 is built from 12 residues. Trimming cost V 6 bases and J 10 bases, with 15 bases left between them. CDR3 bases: TGTGCCAGCAGGGATTCAGGATGGAGAGCTTTCTTT. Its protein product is CASRDSGWRAFF.

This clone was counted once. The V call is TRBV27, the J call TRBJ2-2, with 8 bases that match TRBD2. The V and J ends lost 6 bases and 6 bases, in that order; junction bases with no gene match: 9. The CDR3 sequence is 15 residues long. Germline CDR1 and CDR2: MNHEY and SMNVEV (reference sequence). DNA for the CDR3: TGTGCCAGCAGGAATAGCGGGGCGAGGGCCGGGGAGCTGTTTTTT. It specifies CASRNSGARAGELFF.

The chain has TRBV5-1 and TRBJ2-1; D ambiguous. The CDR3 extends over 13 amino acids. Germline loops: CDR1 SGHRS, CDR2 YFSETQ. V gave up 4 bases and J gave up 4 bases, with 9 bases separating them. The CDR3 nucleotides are TGCGCCAGCAGCCTCGAGATTTACAATGAGCAGTTCTTC. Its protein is CASSLEIYNEQFF.